The 2 T cell receptor beta chains given below trace back to one sample, sequenced in a study of shared clonotypes between healthy human individuals. Profiled with immunoSEQ multiplex PCR; TCRdb holds only in-frame clones, not every one. The sample has roughly 2.1 million clones, around 93% seen once. CD45RO-negative CD8 cells positively selected for CCR7 made up the naive population, which excluded terminally differentiated effector memory CD45RA+ cells. Source material: naive CD8+ T cells from PBMCs. All receptors derive from a man younger than 30 in good health. Some clones in this sample may be carry-over from other donors' samples.

The chain uses TRBV28 and TRBJ1-4; D not resolved. The CDR3 runs to 16 residues. In germline, CDR1 is MDHEN, CDR2 SYDVKM. V lost 5 bases to trimming and J lost 0 bases, with 13 bases between them. The DNA of the CDR3 is TGTGCCAGCAGTCCCGTTATGATTGCAACTAATGAAAAACTGTTTTTT. Encoded protein: CASSPVMIATNEKLFF.

The V gene is TRBV9, the J gene TRBJ2-1; D may be TRBD1 or TRBD2 (6 bases each). With 3 bases removed from V and 6 bases from J, the gap between germline ends came to 19 bases. This CDR3 comprises 16 residues. The germline CDR1 and CDR2 sequences are SGDLS and YYNGEE. CDR3 coding DNA: TGTGCCAGCAGCGGCTATCCGGGAGTCAGGGGCAATGAGCAGTTCTTC. Its protein product is CASSGYPGVRGNEQFF.